This T cell receptor (beta chain) came from a study of blood T cell repertoires in COVID-19. Across the whole study: Acute-phase and convalescent COVID-19 samples originated in the United States, Italy and Spain. Sample material is recorded as cDNA or gDNA derived from T cells, B-cell-depleted T cells, or PBMCs.

In the study's own analysis: Estimation of nucleated cell counts relied on the amplification of reference gene primers. The table came from immunoSEQ multiplex PCR; TCRdb's copy has only in-frame clones and leaves some out. V, J and clone size are taken as reported in that table, and D and trimming were inferred from the DNA itself. This table holds about 410,000 clones, 70% to 90% found once. The Seattle patients, enrolled during active infection, were followed longitudinally. There are 13 residues in the CDR3. Germline CDR1 and CDR2: LGHNA and YSLEER. Trimming took 0 bases from V and 8 from J, leaving 7 bases between them.

The chain joins TRBV4-3 to TRBJ2-2; no firm D call. The TCR originated in a woman aged 40 to 50 with COVID-19, enrolled during active disease. Sequencing input: peripheral blood. CDR3 protein: CASSQDPRGELFF. The CDR3 DNA follows: TGCGCCAGCAGCCAAGACCCTCGGGGGGAGCTGTTTTTT.